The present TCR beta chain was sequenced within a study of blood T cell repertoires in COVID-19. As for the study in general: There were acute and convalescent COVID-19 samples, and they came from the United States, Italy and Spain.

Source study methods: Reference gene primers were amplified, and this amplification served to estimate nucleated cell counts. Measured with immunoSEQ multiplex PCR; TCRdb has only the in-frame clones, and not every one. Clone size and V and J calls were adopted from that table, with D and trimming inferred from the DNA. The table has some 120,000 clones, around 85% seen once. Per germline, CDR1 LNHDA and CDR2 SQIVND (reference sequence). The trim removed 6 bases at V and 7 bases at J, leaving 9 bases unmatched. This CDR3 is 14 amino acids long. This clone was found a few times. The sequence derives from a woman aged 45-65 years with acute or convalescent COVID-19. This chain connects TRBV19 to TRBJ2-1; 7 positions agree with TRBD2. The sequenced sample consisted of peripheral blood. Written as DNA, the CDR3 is TGTGCCAGTAGAACCGGGCCCGGGGGGAATGAGCAGTTCTTC. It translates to CASRTGPGGNEQFF.